This T cell receptor beta chain was sequenced in a study of T cell responses to AZD1222 COVID-19 vaccine. Study findings and constraints: Baseline serology detected seropositivity in only five or six AZD1222 recipients. Per reports, nearly half of all spike-specific TCRs target regions that are unmutated in variants. A rise in Spike-specific TCR breadth and depth followed two AZD1222 doses. Donors were largely white British and mainly female; clonal diversity was possibly underestimated.

Clones were sequenced by immunoSEQ multiplex PCR, and TCRdb holds only the in-frame ones, with some missing. The sample records 90,000 to 120,000 clones, about 89% being singletons. The CDR3 consists of 14 residues. Germline V gene lookup returns CDR1 SGHVS and CDR2 FQNEAQ. The V gene lost 5 bases and the J gene lost 2 bases, with 11 bases spanning the gap. With respect to this clone: The antigen is unknown.

This chain uses TRBV7-8 with TRBJ2-3; D is unresolved. The origin of this receptor is an adult in good health. The sequencing used peripheral blood, collected on day 0 of AZD1222 vaccination. CDR3 sequence reads: CASSRQRTTDTQYF. The CDR3 coding sequence is TGTGCCAGCAGCCGTCAGAGGACCACAGATACGCAGTATTTT.